This TCR beta chain was captured by sequencing in a study of cytomegalovirus exposure and HLA in healthy donors. Findings and limits, study-wide: Donors belonging to an Asian-associated ancestry cluster reportedly showed fewer N-insertions in productive TCRs than the approximately 690-donor mean, according to what a later analysis found.

Concerning this clone itself: The antigen is undetermined.

CDR1 is MDHEN, CDR2 SYDVKM, per germline. This CDR3 spans 15 amino acids. V shed 5 bases and J shed 0 bases, with 13 bases lying between them. In the PCR, 60 Vbeta and 13 Jbeta primers were used. Here immunoSEQ multiplex PCR was the method, and the copy in TCRdb shows in-frame clones only, minus some. The data show roughly 200,000 clones, 75% to 85% seen once. The chain joins TRBV28 to TRBJ2-5; TRBD1 might be the D (6 bases). The receptor was isolated from a woman younger than 45 in good health and CMV-seropositive. The sample taken for sequencing was PBMCs. CDR3 sequence (DNA): TGTGCCAGCAGTCCATACCGGGACAACCAAGAGACCCAGTACTTC. The encoded protein is CASSPYRDNQETQYF.